This TCR beta chain comes out of a study of Ad26.COV2.S vaccination and SARS-CoV-2 variants. Overall study: It was the COV1001 Ad26.COV2.S trial arm that included the donor. Study conclusions and caveats: While placebo recipients had lower spike-specific TCR breadth, vaccine recipients had more. People who got the vaccine or the placebo had similar non-spike TCR breadth.

Only in-frame clones appear in the TCRdb table, and some are missing; sequencing was by immunoSEQ multiplex PCR. This sample has about 350,000 clones, with 70% to 90% found just once. Per germline, CDR1 SGDLS and CDR2 YYNGEE. Trimming took 0 bases from V and 6 from J, leaving 11 bases between them. This CDR3 spans 14 amino acids. A note on this clone: Its specificity is unknown.

Treatment: 15 to 20 received Ad26.COV2.S at low or high dose, single or two shots; about 5 received placebo; per-sample allocation not given. The study sampled participants on day 63 after the first vaccine or placebo injection. Expression of Wuhan-strain SARS-CoV-2 spike came from the Ad26 vector that formed the vaccine. The clonotype originates from a person aged 18 to 59 who received the Ad26.COV2.S COVID-19 vaccine or a placebo. Sequencing was performed on peripheral blood, taken in a trial of Ad26.COV2.S vaccine versus placebo. The chain joins TRBV9 to TRBJ2-3; weak D call: TRBD1 (5 bases). For the CDR3, the DNA is TGTGCCAGCAGCGTAGGGCAGCCAGGGGATACGCAGTATTTT. This sequence encodes CASSVGQPGDTQYF.